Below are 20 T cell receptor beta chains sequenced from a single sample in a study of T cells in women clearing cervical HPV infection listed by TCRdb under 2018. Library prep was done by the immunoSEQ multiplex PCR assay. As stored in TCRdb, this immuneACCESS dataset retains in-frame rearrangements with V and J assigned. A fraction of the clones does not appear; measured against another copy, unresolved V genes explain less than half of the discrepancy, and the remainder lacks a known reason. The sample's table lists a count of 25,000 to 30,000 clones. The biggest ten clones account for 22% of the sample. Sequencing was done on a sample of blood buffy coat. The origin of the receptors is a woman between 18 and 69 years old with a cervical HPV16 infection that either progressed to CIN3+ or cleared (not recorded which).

CDR3 DNA, as far as it was read: TGCAGCGTTGAACCGGGCTCAGGGGTGGAGACC. This codes for CSVEPGSGVET. The whole CDR3 reads CSVEPGSGVETQYF. The chain carries TRBV29-1 and TRBJ2-5; possible D gene TRBD1, 6 bases. Read sequence stops 3 residues before the CDR3 end, and the germline J gene provides the missing end. This CDR3 has 14 residues. With 2 bases removed from V and 5 bases from J, the gap between germline ends came to 15 bases. Germline CDR1 and CDR2: SQVTM and ANQGSEA.

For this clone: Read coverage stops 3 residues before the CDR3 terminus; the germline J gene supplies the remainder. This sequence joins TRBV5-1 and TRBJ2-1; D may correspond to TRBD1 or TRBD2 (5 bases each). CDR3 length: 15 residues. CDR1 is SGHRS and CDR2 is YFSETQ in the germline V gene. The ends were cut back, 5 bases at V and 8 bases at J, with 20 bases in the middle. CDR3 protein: CASRQGTERGDEQFF. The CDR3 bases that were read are TGCGCCAGCAGGCAGGGTACGGAGAGAGGGGATGAG.

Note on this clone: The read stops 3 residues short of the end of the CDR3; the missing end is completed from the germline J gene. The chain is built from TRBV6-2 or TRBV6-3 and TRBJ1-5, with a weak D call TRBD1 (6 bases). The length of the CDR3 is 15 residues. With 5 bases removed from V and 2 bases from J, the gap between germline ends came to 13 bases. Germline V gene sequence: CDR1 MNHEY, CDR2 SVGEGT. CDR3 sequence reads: CASSDRMGGNQPQHF. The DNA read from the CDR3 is TGTGCCAGCAGTGACAGGATGGGAGGCAATCAGCCC.

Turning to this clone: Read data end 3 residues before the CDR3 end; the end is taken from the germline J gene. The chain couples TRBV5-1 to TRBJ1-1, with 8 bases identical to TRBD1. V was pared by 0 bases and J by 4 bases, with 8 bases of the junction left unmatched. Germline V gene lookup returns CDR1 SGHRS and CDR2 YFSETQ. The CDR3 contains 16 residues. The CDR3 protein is CASSLAGTGAGTEAFF. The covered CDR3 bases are TGCGCCAGCAGCTTGGCCGGGACAGGCGCGGGCACTGAA.

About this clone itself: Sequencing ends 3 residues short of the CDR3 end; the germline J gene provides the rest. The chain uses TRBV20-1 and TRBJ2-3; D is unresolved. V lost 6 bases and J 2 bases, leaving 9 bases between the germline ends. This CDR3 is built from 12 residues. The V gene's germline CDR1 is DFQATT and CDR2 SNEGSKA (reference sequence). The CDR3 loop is CSAAGFTDTQYF. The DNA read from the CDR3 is TGCAGTGCGGCAGGATTCACAGATACG.

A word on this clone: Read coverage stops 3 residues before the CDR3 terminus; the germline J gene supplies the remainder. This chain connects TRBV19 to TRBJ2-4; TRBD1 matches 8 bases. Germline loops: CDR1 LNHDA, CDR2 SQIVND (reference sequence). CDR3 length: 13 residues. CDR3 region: CASWGQAYYGQYF. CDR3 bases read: TGTGCCAGTTGGGGACAGGCTTACTATGGT.

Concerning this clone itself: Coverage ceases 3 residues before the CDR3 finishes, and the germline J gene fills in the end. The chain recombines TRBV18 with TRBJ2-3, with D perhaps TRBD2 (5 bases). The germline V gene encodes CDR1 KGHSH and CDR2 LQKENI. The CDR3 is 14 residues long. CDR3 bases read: TGTGCCAGCTCAATGAACTCGGGGTTGGAGACG. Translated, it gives CASSMNSGLET. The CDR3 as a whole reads CASSMNSGLETQYF.

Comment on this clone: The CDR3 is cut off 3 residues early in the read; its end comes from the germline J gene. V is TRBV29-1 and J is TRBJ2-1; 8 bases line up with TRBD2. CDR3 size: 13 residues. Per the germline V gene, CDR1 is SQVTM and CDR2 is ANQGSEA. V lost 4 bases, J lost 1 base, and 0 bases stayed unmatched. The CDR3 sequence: CSVGGRSYNEQFF. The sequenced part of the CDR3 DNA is TGCAGCGTTGGCGGGAGGTCCTACAATGAG.

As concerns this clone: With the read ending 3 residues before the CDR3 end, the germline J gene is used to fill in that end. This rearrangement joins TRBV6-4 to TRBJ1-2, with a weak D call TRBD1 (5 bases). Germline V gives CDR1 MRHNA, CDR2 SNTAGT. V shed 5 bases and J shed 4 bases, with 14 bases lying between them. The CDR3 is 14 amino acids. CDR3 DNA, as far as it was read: TGTGCCAGCAGTAACGGCCTAAGGGGCTATGGC. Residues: CASSNGLRGYG. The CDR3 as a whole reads CASSNGLRGYGYTF.

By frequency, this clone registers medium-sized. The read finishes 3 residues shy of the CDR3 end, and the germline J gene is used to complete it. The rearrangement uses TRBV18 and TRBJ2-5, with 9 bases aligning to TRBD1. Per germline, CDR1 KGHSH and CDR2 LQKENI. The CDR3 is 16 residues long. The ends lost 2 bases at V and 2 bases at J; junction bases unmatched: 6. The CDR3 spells CASSPWTGERQETQYF. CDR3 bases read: TGTGCCAGCTCACCATGGACAGGGGAGAGGCAAGAGACC.

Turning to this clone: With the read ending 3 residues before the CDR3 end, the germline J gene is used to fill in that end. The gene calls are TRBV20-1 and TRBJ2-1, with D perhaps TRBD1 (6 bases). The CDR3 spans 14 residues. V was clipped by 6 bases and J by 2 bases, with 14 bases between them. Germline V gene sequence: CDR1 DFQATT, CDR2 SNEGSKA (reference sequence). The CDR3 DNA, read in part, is TGCAGTGCCTATGCGAGGACAGCCTACAATGAG. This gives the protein CSAYARTAYNE. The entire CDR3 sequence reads CSAYARTAYNEQFF.

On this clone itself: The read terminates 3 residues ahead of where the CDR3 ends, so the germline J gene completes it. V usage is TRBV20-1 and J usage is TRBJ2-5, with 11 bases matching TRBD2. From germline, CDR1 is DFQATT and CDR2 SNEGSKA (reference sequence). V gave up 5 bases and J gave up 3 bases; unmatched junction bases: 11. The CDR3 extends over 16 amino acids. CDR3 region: CSALFPGTSGEETQYF. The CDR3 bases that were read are TGCAGTGCTCTATTCCCCGGGACTAGCGGAGAAGAGACC.

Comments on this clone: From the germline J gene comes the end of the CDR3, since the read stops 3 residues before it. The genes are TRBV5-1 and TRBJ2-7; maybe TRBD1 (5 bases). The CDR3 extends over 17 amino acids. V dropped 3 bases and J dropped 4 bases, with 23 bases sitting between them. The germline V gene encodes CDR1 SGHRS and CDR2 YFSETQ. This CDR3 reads CASSWGQGRKVLYEQYF. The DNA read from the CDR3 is TGCGCCAGCAGCTGGGGCCAGGGCAGGAAGGTTCTATACGAG.

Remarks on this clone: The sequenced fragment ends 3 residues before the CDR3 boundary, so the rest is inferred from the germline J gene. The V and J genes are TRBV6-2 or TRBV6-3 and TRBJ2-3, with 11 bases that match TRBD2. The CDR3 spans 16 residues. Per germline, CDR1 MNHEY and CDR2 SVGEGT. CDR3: CASSYSLTSGVHTQYF. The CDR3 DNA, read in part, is TGTGCCAGCAGTTACTCGTTGACTAGCGGGGTGCACACG.

The CDR3 spells CASSPLARDTGANVLFF. The sequenced CDR3 bases are TGCGCCAGCAGCCCGCTGGCCCGGGACACTGGGGCCAACGTA. The chain recombines TRBV5-1 with TRBJ1-4, with D possibly matching TRBD1 (6 bases). The CDR3 goes on 3 residues after the read ends, and that part is filled in from the germline J gene. The CDR3 is made up of 17 amino acids. Germline V gene lookup returns CDR1 SGHRS and CDR2 YFSETQ.

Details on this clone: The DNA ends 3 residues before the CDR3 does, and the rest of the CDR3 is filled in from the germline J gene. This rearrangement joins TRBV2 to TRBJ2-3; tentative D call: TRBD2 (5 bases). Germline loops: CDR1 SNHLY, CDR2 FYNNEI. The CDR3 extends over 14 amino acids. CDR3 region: CASSENRGPKTQYF. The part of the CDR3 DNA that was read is TGTGCCAGCAGTGAAAACCGCGGGCCAAAGACG.

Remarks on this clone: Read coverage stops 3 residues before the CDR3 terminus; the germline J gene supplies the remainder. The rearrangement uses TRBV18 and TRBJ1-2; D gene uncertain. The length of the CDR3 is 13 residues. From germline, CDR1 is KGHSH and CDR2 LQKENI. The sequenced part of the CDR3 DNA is TGTGCCAGCTCGTCTAGAGTCTTTTACGAC. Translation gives CASSSRVFYD. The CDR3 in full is CASSSRVFYDYTF.

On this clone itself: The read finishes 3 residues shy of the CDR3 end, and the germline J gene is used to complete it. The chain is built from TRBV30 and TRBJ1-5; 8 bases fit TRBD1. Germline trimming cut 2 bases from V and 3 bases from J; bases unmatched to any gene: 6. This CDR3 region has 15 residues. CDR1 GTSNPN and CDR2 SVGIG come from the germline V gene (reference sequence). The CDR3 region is CAWSLGQEPNQPQHF. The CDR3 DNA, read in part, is TGTGCCTGGAGTTTGGGACAGGAACCCAATCAGCCC.

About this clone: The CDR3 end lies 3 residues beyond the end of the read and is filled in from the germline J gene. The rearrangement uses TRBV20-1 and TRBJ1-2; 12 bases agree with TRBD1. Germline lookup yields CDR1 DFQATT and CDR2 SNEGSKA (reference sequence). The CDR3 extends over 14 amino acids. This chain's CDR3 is CSAGAGTGGGGYTF. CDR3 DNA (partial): TGCAGTGCTGGGGCCGGGACAGGGGGCGGGGGC.

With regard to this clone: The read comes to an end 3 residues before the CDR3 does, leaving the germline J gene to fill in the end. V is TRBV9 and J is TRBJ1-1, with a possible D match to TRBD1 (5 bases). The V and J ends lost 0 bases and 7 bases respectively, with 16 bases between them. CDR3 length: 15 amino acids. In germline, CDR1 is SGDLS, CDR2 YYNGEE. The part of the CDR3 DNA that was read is TGTGCCAGCAGCGTAGTAGAACAGGTGGGCGGTGAA. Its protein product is CASSVVEQVGGE. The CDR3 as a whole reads CASSVVEQVGGEAFF.